This record covers a single TCR beta chain. This sample was included in a study of human T cells and chemical hapten exposure. The CDR3 covers 15 residues. The trim removed 7 bases at V and 1 base at J, leaving 5 bases unmatched. Per the germline V gene, CDR1 is WNHNN and CDR2 is SYGVQD (reference sequence). Individual cDNA molecules in this library carried unique molecular identifiers. Each CDR3 protein gets one entry after TCRdb re-called the reads with MiXCR. Of 100,000 to 150,000 distinct CDR3 sequences listed, 8% to 9.5% were seen once; the top ten hold 1.2% to 1.5%. Whole blood that had not been fractionated was the source of extracted total RNA.

Sequencing was performed on whole blood. The chain uses TRBV10-1 and TRBJ2-2, with 8 bases lining up with TRBD1. This clonotype originated in a human donor in good health. Some clones in this sample may be carry-over from other donors' samples. The CDR3 region is CASIPGTGNTGELFF. CDR3 nucleotides: TGCGCCAGCATACCCGGGACAGGGAACACCGGGGAGCTGTTTTTT.